This paragraph covers one T cell receptor (beta chain) sequence. Its target is not known. Following RNA extraction, reverse transcription yielded cDNA that acted as the sequencing template. Here immunoSEQ multiplex PCR was the method, and the copy in TCRdb shows in-frame clones only, minus some. The data contain some 15,000 clones, more than 50% of them singletons. Both peripheral blood and punch biopsies of lesional scalp skin were obtained from patients who had alopecia areata. This sample is part of a study of CD8+ T cells in alopecia areata. About the study: In an open-label trial, patients got 5 to 10 mg tofacitinib twice daily. Study observations and caveats: Elevated clonality characterized lesional scalp relative to normal scalp, particularly in alopecia totalis/universalis.

The V gene's germline CDR1 is SGHRS and CDR2 YFSETQ. The CDR3 covers 15 residues. The V segment lost 0 bases and the J segment 6 bases; nucleotides outside the gene matches: 9. The rearrangement uses TRBV5-1 and TRBJ2-7, with TRBD2 matching 7 bases. This clonotype originated in a human donor with alopecia areata. Input material: skin. The CDR3 DNA is TGCGCCAGCAGCTTGGCTTACCAGCGGGACCTCGAGCAGTACTTC. Its protein product is CASSLAYQRDLEQYF. The full variable domain, with the rest looked up from reference TRBV5-1 and TRBJ2-7, is KAGVTQTPRYLIKTRGQQVTLSCSPISGHRSVSWYQQTPGQGLQFLFEYFSETQRNKGNFPGRFSGRQFSNSRSEMNVSTLELGDSALYLCASSLAYQRDLEQYFGPGTRLTVT.